This T cell receptor beta chain came from a study of post-analysis software for immune sequencing data. Points from the study as a whole: Included in a set of roughly five TRBV segments more frequent in patients than controls were TRBV5-6, TRBV5-1 and TRBV20-1. Significantly lower normalized Chao1 diversity was found in patients with multiple sclerosis relative to controls.

The CDR3 loop spans 15 amino acids. Germline V CDR1 and CDR2: SGHDT, YYEEEE. Trimming pared 1 base from V and 3 bases from J, leaving 13 bases between. There are a few counts of this clonotype. Its specificity is not known. Unique molecular identifiers were carried by the TCR beta cDNA libraries. TCRdb reprocessed the PCR reads with MiXCR, giving one entry per CDR3 protein. The sample has about 810,000 distinct CDR3 sequences, approximately 53% seen once. Sequences were obtained from blood. This chain uses TRBV5-6 with TRBJ1-2; tentatively, D is TRBD1 (6 bases). This receptor was taken from a girl under 18 with multiple sclerosis. The CDR3 DNA follows: TGTGCCAGCAGCTTGCGGGGGCAAGGGGACTATGGCTACACCTTC. Encoded protein: CASSLRGQGDYGYTF. Together with reference TRBV5-6 and TRBJ1-2, the CDR3 gives the full variable domain: DAGVTQSPTHLIKTRGQQVTLRCSPKSGHDTVSWYQQALGQGPQFIFQYYEEEERQRGNFPDRFSGHQFPNYSSELNVNALLLGDSALYLCASSLRGQGDYGYTFGSGTRLTVV.